This T cell receptor (beta chain) was obtained from a study of blood T cell repertoires in COVID-19. This table comes from immunoSEQ multiplex PCR, and its TCRdb copy is limited to in-frame clones, with some not included. Found here are approximately 220,000 clones, about 83% of them singletons; the top ten hold approximately 6.2%. The length of the CDR3 is 16 residues. CDR1 is LNHDA, CDR2 SQIVND, per germline (reference sequence). V lost 0 bases to trimming and J lost 4 bases; unmatched junction nucleotides: 6. The TCR sequence derives from a man in his 60s who had recovered from COVID-19. The chain uses TRBV19 and TRBJ2-3, with 8 positions matching TRBD2. The sequencing sample was made of peripheral blood. The CDR3 DNA sequence: TGTGCCAGTAGTATAGAAGGGACTAGATCCGCAGATACGCAGTATTTT. This translates into CASSIEGTRSADTQYF. Filled out from reference TRBV19 and TRBJ2-3, the complete variable domain reads DGGITQSPKYLFRKEGQNVTLSCEQNLNHDAMYWYRQDPGQGLRLIYYSQIVNDFQKGDIAEGYSVSREKKESFPLTVTSAQKNPTAFYLCASSIEGTRSADTQYFGPGTRLTVL.